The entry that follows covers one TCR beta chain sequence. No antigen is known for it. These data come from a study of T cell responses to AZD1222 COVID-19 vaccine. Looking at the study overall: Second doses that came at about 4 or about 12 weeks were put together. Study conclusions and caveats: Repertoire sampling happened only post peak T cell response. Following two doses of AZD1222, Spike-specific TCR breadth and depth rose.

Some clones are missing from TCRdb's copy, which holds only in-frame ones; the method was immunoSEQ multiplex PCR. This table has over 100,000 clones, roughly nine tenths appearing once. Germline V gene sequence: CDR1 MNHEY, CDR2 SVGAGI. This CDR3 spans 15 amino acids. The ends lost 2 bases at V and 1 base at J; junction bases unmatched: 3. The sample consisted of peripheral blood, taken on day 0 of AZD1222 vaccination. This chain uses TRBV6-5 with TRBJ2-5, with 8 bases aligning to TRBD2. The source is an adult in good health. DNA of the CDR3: TGTGCCAGCAGTTACGGGCTAGCGGGCCAAGAGACCCAGTACTTC. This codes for CASSYGLAGQETQYF.